This record looks at one T cell receptor (beta chain) sequence and its context. This record belongs to a study of blood T cell repertoires in COVID-19. Study as a whole: There were acute and convalescent COVID-19 samples, and they came from the United States, Italy and Spain. The analysed material was cDNA or gDNA that came from T cells, B-cell-depleted T cells, or PBMCs.

The authors' processing: Amplification from reference gene primers served as the basis for estimated nucleated cell counts. Assay used: immunoSEQ multiplex PCR; TCRdb lists only in-frame clones, some missing. V, J and clone size derive from that table, while D and trimming were established from the DNA sequence. This table has some 66,000 clones, 85% to 90% appearing once. V dropped 2 bases and J dropped 5 bases, with 9 bases sitting between them. Germline assignment: CDR1 KGHDR and CDR2 SFDVKD. The length of the CDR3 is 14 residues. Sample: peripheral blood. This clonotype was obtained from a woman aged 55-70 years with acute or convalescent COVID-19. This chain links TRBV24-1 with TRBJ2-1, with no clear D. Here the CDR3 reads CATSDSLVNNEQFF. In DNA, the CDR3 is TGTGCCACCAGTGATTCGTTAGTGAACAATGAGCAGTTCTTC.